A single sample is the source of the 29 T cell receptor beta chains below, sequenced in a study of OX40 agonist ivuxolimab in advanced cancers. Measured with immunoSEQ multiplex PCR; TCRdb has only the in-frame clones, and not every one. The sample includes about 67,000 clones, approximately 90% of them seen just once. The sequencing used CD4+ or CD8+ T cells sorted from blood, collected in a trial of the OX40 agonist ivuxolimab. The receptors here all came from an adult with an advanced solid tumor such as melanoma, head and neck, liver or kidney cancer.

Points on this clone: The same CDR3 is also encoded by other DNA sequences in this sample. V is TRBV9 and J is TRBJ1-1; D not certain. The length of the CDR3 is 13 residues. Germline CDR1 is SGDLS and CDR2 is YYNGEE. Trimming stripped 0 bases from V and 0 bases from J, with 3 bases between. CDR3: CASSVAMNTEAFF. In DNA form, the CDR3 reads TGTGCCAGCAGCGTAGCCATGAACACTGAAGCTTTCTTT.

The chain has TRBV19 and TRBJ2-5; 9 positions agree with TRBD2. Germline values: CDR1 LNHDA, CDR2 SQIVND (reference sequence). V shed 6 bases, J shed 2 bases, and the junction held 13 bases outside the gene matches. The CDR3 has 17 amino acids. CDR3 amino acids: CASSRAGAGGQQETQYF. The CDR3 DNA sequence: TGTGCCAGTAGCCGCGCTGGAGCGGGAGGTCAACAAGAGACCCAGTACTTC. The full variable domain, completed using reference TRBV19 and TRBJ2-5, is DGGITQSPKYLFRKEGQNVTLSCEQNLNHDAMYWYRQDPGQGLRLIYYSQIVNDFQKGDIAEGYSVSREKKESFPLTVTSAQKNPTAFYLCASSRAGAGGQQETQYFGPGTRLLVL.

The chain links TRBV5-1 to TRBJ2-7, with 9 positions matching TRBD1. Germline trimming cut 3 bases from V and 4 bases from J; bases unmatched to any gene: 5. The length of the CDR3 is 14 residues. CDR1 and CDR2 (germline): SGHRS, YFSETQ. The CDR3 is CASSSGQGRYEQYF. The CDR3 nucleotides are TGCGCCAGCAGCTCCGGACAGGGGAGGTACGAGCAGTACTTC.

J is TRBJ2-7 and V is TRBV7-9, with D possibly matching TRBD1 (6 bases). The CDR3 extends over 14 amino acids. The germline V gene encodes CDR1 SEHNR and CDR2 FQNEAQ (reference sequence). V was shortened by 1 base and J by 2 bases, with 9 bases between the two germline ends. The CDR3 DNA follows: TGTGCCAGCAGCTTAGGTCAGGGGACCTACGAGCAGTACTTC. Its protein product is CASSLGQGTYEQYF.

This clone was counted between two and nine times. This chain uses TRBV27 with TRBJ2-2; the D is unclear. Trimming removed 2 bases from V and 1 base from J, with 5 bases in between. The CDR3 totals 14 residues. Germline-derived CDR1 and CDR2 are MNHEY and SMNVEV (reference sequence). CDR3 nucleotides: TGTGCCAGCAGTTTACGCTGGAACACCGGGGAGCTGTTTTTT. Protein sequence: CASSLRWNTGELFF.

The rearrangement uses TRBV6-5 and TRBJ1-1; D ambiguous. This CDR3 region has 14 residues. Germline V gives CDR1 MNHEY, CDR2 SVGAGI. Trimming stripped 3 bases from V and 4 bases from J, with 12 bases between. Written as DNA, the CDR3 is TGTGCCAGCAGTTATGGTCATACAAGCACTGAAGCTTTCTTT. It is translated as CASSYGHTSTEAFF.

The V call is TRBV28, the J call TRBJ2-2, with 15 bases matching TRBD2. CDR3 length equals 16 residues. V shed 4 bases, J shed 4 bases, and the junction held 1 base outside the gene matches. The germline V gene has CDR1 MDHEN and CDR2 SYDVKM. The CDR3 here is CASSWGLAGGTGELFF. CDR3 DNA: TGTGCCAGCAGTTGGGGACTAGCGGGAGGCACCGGGGAGCTGTTTTTT. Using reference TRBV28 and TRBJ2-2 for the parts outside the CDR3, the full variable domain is DVKVTQSSRYLVKRTGEKVFLECVQDMDHENMFWYRQDPGLGLRLIYFSYDVKMKEKGDIPEGYSVSREKKERFSLILESASTNQTSMYLCASSWGLAGGTGELFFGEGSRLTVL.

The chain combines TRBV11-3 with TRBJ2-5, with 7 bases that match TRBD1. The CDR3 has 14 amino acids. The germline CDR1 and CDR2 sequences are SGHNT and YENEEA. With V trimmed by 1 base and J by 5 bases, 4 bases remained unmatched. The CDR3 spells CASSLATGWETQYF. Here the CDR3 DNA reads TGTGCCAGCAGCTTAGCGACAGGGTGGGAGACCCAGTACTTC.

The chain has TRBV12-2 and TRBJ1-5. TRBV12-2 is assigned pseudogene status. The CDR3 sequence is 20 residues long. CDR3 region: CASRRPVSPEGSGGNQPQHF. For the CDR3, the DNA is TGTGCAAGTCGCCGGCCCGTAAGCCCGGAGGGGTCGGGGGGCAATCAGCCCCAGCATTTT.

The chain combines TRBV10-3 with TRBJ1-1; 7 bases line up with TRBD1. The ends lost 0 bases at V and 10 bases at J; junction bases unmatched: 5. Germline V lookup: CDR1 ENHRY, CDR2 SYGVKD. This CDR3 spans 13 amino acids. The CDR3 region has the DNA TGTGCCATCAGTGAGTCAAACAGGGGTGTAGCTTTCTTT. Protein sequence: CAISESNRGVAFF.

The CDR3 is CASSETSGNYNEQFF. As DNA, the CDR3 is TGTGCCAGCAGTGAAACTAGCGGGAATTACAATGAGCAGTTCTTC. The chain links TRBV2 to TRBJ2-1; 10 bases are shared with TRBD2. The trim removed 2 bases at V and 4 bases at J, leaving 2 bases unmatched. CDR1 and CDR2 from the germline V gene are SNHLY and FYNNEI. This CDR3 contains 15 residues.

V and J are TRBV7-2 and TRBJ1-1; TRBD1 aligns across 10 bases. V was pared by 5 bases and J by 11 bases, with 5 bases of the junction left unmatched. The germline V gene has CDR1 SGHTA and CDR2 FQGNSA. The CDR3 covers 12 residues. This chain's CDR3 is CASSPDRGIAFF. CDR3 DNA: TGTGCCAGCAGCCCGGACAGGGGGATTGCTTTCTTT.

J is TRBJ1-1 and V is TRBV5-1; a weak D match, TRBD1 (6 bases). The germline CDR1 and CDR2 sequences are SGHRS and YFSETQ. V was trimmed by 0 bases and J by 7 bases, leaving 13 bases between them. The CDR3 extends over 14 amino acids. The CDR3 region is CASSLGGEGGEAFF. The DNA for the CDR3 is TGCGCCAGCAGCTTGGGCGGGGAAGGGGGTGAAGCTTTCTTT.

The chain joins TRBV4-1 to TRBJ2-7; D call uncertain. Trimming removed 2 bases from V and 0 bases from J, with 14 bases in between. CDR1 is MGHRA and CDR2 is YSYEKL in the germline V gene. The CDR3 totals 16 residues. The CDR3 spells CASSQSQLTSSYEQYF. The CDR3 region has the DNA TGCGCCAGCAGCCAATCGCAGCTGACAAGCTCCTACGAGCAGTACTTC.

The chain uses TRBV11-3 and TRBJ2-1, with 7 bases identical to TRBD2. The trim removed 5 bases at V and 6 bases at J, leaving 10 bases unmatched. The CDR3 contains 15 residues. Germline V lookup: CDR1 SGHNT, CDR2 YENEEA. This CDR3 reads CASSPPERGLNEQFF. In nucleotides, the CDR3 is TGTGCCAGCAGCCCCCCGGAGCGGGGACTCAATGAGCAGTTCTTC.

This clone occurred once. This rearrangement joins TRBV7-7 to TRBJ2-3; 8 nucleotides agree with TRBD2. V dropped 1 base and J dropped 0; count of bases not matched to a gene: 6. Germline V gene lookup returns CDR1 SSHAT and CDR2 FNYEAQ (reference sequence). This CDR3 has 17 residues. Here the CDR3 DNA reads TGTGCCAGCAGCTTAGAGGCGGGAGGACCTAGCACAGATACGCAGTATTTT. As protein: CASSLEAGGPSTDTQYF.

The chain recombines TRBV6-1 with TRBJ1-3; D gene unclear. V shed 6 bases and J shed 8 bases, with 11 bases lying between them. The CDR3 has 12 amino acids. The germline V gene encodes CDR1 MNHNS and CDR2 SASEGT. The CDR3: CASRWAGDTIYF. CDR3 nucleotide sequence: TGTGCCAGCAGATGGGCTGGGGACACCATATATTTT.

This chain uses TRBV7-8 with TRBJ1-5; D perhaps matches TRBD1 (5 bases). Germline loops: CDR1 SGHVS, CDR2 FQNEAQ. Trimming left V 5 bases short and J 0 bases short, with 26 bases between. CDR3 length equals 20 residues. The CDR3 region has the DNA TGTGCCAGCAGCATTGCCAGGGTCCCTATTGGGGCTTATAGCAATCAGCCCCAGCATTTT. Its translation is CASSIARVPIGAYSNQPQHF.

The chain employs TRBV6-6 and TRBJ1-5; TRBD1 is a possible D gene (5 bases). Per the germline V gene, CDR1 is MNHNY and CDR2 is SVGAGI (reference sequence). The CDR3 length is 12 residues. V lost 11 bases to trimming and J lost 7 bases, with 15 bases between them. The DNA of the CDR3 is TGTGCCTCCCGGTTTAGGGACCAGCCCCAGCATTTT. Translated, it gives CASRFRDQPQHF.

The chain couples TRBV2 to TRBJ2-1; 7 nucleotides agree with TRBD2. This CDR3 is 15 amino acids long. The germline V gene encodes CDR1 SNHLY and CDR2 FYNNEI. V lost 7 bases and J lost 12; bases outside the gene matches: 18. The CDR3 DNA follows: TGTGCCAGCACCCGAAGGGAGGGGATGGGAGAATGGCAGTTCTTC. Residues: CASTRREGMGEWQFF.

CDR3 in amino acids: CASRDHRGFTEAFF. The CDR3 bases are TGTGCCAGCAGGGACCACAGGGGATTCACTGAAGCTTTCTTT. The rearrangement joins TRBV28 to TRBJ1-1; 7 nucleotides agree with TRBD1. The V segment lost 6 bases and the J segment 4 bases; nucleotides outside the gene matches: 8. CDR3 length: 14 residues. The germline V gene has CDR1 MDHEN and CDR2 SYDVKM.

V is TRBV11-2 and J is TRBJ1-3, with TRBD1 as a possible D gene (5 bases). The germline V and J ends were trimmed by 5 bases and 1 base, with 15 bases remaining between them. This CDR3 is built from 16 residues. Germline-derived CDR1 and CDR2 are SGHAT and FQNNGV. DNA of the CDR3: TGTGCCAGCAGCCCGCACGAGACAGCATCTGGAAACACCATATATTTT. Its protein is CASSPHETASGNTIYF.

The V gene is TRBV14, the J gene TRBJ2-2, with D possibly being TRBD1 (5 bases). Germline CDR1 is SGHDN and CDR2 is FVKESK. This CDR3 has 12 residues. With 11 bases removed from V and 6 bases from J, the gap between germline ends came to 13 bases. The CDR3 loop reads CAGPDSPGELFF. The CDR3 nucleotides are TGTGCCGGACCAGACAGTCCCGGGGAGCTGTTTTTT. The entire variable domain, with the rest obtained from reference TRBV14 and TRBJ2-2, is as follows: EAGVTQFPSHSVIEKGQTVTLRCDPISGHDNLYWYRRVMGKEIKFLLHFVKESKQDESGMPNNRFLAERTGGTYSTLKVQPAELEDSGVYFCAGPDSPGELFFGEGSRLTVL.

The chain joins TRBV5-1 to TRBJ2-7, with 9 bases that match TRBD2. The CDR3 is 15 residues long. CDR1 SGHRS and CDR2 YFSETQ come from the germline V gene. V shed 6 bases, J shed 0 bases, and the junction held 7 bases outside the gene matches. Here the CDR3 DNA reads TGCGCCAGCACTGGCTTAGCGGGGGCCTCCTACGAGCAGTACTTC. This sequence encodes CASTGLAGASYEQYF.

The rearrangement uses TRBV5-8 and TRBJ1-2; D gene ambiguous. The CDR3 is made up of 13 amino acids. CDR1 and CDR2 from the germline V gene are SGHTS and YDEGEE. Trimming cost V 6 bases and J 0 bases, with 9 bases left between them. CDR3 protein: CASTHPTNYGYTF. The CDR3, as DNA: TGTGCCAGCACCCACCCCACTAACTATGGCTACACCTTC.

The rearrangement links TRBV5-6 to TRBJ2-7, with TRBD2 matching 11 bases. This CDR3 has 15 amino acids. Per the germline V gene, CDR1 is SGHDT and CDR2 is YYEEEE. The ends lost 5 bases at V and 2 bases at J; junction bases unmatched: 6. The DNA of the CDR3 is TGTGCCAGCAGAGGACTAGCGGGCGCGGCCTACGAGCAGTACTTC. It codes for CASRGLAGAAYEQYF.

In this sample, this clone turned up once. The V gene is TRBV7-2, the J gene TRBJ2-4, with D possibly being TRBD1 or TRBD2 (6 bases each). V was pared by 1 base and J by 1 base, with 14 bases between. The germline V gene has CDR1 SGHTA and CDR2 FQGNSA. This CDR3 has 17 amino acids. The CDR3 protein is CASSLVPGASAKNIQYF. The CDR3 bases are TGTGCCAGCAGCTTAGTGCCGGGGGCGTCTGCCAAAAACATTCAGTACTTC.

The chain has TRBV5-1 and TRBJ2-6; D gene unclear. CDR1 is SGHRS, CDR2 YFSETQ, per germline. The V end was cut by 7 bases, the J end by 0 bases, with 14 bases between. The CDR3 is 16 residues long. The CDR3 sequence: CASSFTGDSGANVLTF. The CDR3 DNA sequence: TGCGCCAGCTCATTCACTGGGGACTCTGGGGCCAACGTCCTGACTTTC. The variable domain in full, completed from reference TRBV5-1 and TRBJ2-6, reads KAGVTQTPRYLIKTRGQQVTLSCSPISGHRSVSWYQQTPGQGLQFLFEYFSETQRNKGNFPGRFSGRQFSNSRSEMNVSTLELGDSALYLCASSFTGDSGANVLTFGAGSRLTVL.

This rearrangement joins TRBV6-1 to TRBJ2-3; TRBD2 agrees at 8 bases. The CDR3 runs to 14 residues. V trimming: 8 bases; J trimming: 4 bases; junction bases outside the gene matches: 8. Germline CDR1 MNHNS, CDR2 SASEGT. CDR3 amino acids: CASCSGGPSDTQYF. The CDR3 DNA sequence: TGTGCCAGCTGCTCGGGAGGGCCCTCAGATACGCAGTATTTT.